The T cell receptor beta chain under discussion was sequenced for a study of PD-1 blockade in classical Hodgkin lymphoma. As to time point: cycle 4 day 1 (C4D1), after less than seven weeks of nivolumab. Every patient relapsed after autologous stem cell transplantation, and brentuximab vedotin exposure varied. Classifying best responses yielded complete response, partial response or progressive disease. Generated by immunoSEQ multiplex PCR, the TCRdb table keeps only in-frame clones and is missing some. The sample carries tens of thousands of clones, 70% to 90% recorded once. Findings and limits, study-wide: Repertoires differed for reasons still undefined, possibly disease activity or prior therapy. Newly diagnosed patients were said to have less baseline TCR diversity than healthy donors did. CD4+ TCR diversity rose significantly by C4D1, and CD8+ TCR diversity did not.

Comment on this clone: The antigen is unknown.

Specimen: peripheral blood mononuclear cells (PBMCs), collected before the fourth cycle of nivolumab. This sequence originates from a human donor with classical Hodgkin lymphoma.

CDR3 coding DNA: TGTGCCAGTAGTCCGGGACTAGCGGGGGGCCCACCCTCCTACAATGAGCAGTTCTTC. Its translation is CASSPGLAGGPPSYNEQFF. This chain uses TRBV19 with TRBJ2-1; 15 nucleotides align to TRBD2. The ends lost 5 bases at V and 0 bases at J; junction bases unmatched: 8. Germline-derived CDR1 and CDR2 are LNHDA and SQIVND (reference sequence). The CDR3 runs to 19 residues.